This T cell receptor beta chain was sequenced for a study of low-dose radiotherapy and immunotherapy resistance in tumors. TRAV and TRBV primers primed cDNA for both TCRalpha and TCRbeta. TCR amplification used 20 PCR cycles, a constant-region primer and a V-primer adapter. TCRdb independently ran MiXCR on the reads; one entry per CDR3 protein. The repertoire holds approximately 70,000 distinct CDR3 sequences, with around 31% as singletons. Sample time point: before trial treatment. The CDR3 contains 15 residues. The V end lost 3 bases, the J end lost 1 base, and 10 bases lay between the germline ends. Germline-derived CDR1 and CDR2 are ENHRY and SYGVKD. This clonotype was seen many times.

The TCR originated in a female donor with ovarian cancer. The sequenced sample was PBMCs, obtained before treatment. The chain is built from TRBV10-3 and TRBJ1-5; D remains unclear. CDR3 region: CAISEEGGSNQPQHF. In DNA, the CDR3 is TGTGCCATCAGTGAAGAAGGAGGGAGCAATCAGCCCCAGCATTTT.